This passage covers 20 T cell receptor beta chains from one sample sequenced in a study of human T cells and chemical hapten exposure. Using its own MiXCR run on the RACE reads, TCRdb lists one record per CDR3 protein. The repertoire includes around 62,000 distinct CDR3 sequences, 6.7% of them detected once, and under 2% sits in the top ten. Time point defined: pre-sensitization, week 0. Treatment described: therapeutic diphenylcyclopropenone sensitization with weekly scalp DPC. This sample comprised whole blood, obtained in connection with sensitization to the hapten diphenylcyclopropenone (DPC). These receptors all come from a woman aged 25 to 39 with alopecia areata. Some clones in this sample may be carry-over from other donors' samples.

This clonotype was observed many times. This chain joins TRBV6-1 and TRBJ1-5; 7 bases agree with TRBD1. This CDR3 has 15 residues. Germline V CDR1 and CDR2: MNHNS, SASEGT. J was trimmed by 1 base and V by 5 bases; bases with no gene match: 5. CDR3 region: CASSPTGASNQPQHF. CDR3 sequence (DNA): TGTGCCAGCAGTCCCACAGGGGCGAGCAATCAGCCCCAGCATTTT.

The chain links TRBV12-3 or TRBV12-4 to TRBJ1-3; 7 bases map to TRBD1. This CDR3 is 16 amino acids long. Trimming at V came to 8 bases and at J to 0 bases, leaving 10 bases not matched to a gene. The CDR3 region is CASDETGFGSGNTIYF. CDR3 DNA: TGTGCCAGCGATGAGACAGGGTTTGGCTCTGGAAACACCATATATTTT.

This clonotype occurred many times. This chain connects TRBV3-1 to TRBJ2-1; TRBD2 matches 14 bases. The CDR3 is 16 residues long. The trim removed 4 bases at V and 12 bases at J, leaving 11 bases unmatched. Germline V gene data show CDR1 as LGHDT and CDR2 as YNNKEL (reference sequence). DNA of the CDR3: TGTGCCAGCAGCCCGTCATTTGGGACTAGCGGGGGCTGGCAGTTCTTC. Its translation is CASSPSFGTSGGWQFF.

This rearrangement joins TRBV5-1 to TRBJ2-1; D is unclear. Germline V gene data show CDR1 as SGHRS and CDR2 as YFSETQ. V lost 6 bases, J lost 0 bases, and 16 bases lay in between. The CDR3 is made up of 16 amino acids. CDR3 region: CASIGVGLFSYNEQFF. CDR3 DNA: TGCGCCAGCATAGGTGTCGGGCTCTTCTCCTACAATGAGCAGTTCTTC.

This clonotype was recorded at least ten times. J is TRBJ2-3 and V is TRBV30, with D perhaps matching TRBD1 (5 bases). Germline lookup yields CDR1 GTSNPN and CDR2 SVGIG (reference sequence). The CDR3 contains 14 residues. V shed 0 bases and J shed 6 bases, with 13 bases lying between them. CDR3 region: CAWSVGADPDTQYF. In DNA form, the CDR3 reads TGTGCCTGGAGTGTAGGGGCGGATCCCGATACGCAGTATTTT.

This clonotype was recorded at least ten times. J is TRBJ1-2 and V is TRBV6-1, with a possible D match to TRBD1 (5 bases). The CDR3 covers 14 residues. V was cut by 2 bases and J by 4 bases, with 11 bases left in between. Germline CDR1 reads MNHNS; CDR2 reads SASEGT. CDR3 amino acids: CASSERGHLYGYTF. DNA of the CDR3: TGTGCCAGCAGTGAACGGGGCCACCTCTATGGCTACACCTTC.

The J gene is TRBJ1-1, the V gene TRBV19, with D possibly matching TRBD1 (5 bases). Germline V gene lookup returns CDR1 LNHDA and CDR2 SQIVND (reference sequence). Between the trimmed V and J ends, which lost 4 bases and 4 bases, there was a span of 25 bases. CDR3 length: 18 residues. The CDR3 DNA reads as TGTGCCAGTAGTACTGGGACGATCGGCCGAAAGCAAATCACTGAAGCTTTCTTT. Protein: CASSTGTIGRKQITEAFF. The complete variable domain, with remaining parts taken from reference TRBV19 and TRBJ1-1, reads DGGITQSPKYLFRKEGQNVTLSCEQNLNHDAMYWYRQDPGQGLRLIYYSQIVNDFQKGDIAEGYSVSREKKESFPLTVTSAQKNPTAFYLCASSTGTIGRKQITEAFFGQGTRLTVV.

This clonotype was found many times. The rearrangement uses TRBV7-2 and TRBJ1-3, with D maybe TRBD1 (6 bases). The V gene's germline CDR1 is SGHTA and CDR2 FQGNSA. The V end was cut by 2 bases, the J end by 8 bases, with 13 bases between. There are 14 residues in the CDR3. CDR3 sequence (DNA): TGTGCCAGCAGCTTAAGGCGGGGGGCGGACACCATATATTTT. Translated: CASSLRRGADTIYF.

This clonotype was recorded at least ten times. An end of the junction does not agree with germline; a read error may underlie this. The chain couples TRBV7-7 to TRBJ2-1, with D possibly called TRBD1 or TRBD2 (6 bases each). The CDR3 covers 15 residues. Germline assignment: CDR1 SSHAT and CDR2 FNYEAQ (reference sequence). CDR3 sequence reads: CASSLLGQGGDEQFF. The CDR3 nucleotides read TGTGCTAGCAGCTTATTGGGACAAGGAGGGGATGAGCAGTTCTTC.

This clonotype was seen at least ten times. This chain links TRBV2 with TRBJ2-7; 7 bases map to TRBD1. This CDR3 contains 14 residues. V was pared by 6 bases and J by 1 base, with 6 bases of the junction left unmatched. The germline gives CDR1 SNHLY, CDR2 FYNNEI. CDR3 sequence (DNA): TGTGCCAGCAGGGTGACAGGGCTTTCCTACGAGCAGTACTTC. Protein product: CASRVTGLSYEQYF.

This clonotype was seen once. A read error may produce the germline difference seen at one junction end. The V call is TRBV3-1, the J call TRBJ2-7, with D tentatively TRBD1 (5 bases). Germline V gene lookup returns CDR1 LGHDT and CDR2 YNNKEL (reference sequence). The CDR3 has 12 residues. The CDR3: CAGRADPSEQYF. The CDR3 region has the DNA TGTGCCGGCAGGGCTGATCCAAGCGAGCAGTACTTC.

As to this clonotype: A much larger clone lies a single base off, so this may be a read error. The V and J genes are TRBV20-1 and TRBJ2-7; D may be TRBD2 (7 bases). The ends were cut back, 2 bases at V and 3 bases at J, with 17 bases in the middle. This CDR3 spans 15 amino acids. Per germline, CDR1 DFQATT and CDR2 SNEGSKA (reference sequence). CDR3 bases: TGCAGTGCTAGAATACCACGGGGGGCCCGCTACGAGCAGTACTTC. Its translation is CSARIPRGARYEQYF.

This clonotype was found many times. V and J are TRBV5-4 and TRBJ2-1, with 12 nucleotides matching TRBD2. Germline CDR1 is SGHNT and CDR2 is YYREEE (reference sequence). This CDR3 is 16 amino acids long. After removal of 6 bases from V and 9 bases from J, the junction contained 13 bases not matched to a gene. The CDR3 sequence is CASIGTSGLPPAEQFF. CDR3 DNA sequence: TGTGCCAGCATCGGGACTAGCGGGCTGCCACCCGCTGAGCAGTTCTTC.

This clonotype has a handful of counts. The rearrangement joins TRBV2 to TRBJ1-5; 7 bases fit TRBD1. The CDR3 spans 12 residues. The V gene's germline CDR1 is SNHLY and CDR2 FYNNEI. V shed 7 bases and J 5 bases; nucleotides not matched to a gene: 2. The CDR3: CASNTGDQPQHF. The CDR3 bases are TGTGCCAGCAATACAGGGGATCAGCCCCAGCATTTT.

The table lists this clonotype with a few counts. The chain recombines TRBV19 with TRBJ1-2; 7 bases are a match to TRBD1. Germline V gene sequence: CDR1 LNHDA, CDR2 SQIVND (reference sequence). V lost 10 bases, J lost 4 bases, and 9 bases stayed unmatched. This CDR3 is 13 amino acids long. CDR3 amino acids: CATNRGRGYGYTF. In DNA form, the CDR3 reads TGTGCCACGAACAGGGGCAGGGGCTATGGCTACACCTTC.

The gene calls are TRBV7-9 and TRBJ2-3; the D is unclear. Germline V gene data show CDR1 as SEHNR and CDR2 as FQNEAQ (reference sequence). Trimming removed 3 bases from V and 6 bases from J, with 10 bases in between. CDR3 length: 13 residues. CDR3 protein: CASSLMGLDTQYF. The CDR3 DNA sequence: TGTGCCAGCAGCTTGATGGGGTTGGATACGCAGTATTTT.

This clonotype was picked up many times. V and J are TRBV6-1 and TRBJ1-6; D remains ambiguous. V was shortened by 4 bases and J by 10 bases, with 14 bases between the two germline ends. This CDR3 is 14 amino acids long. CDR1 and CDR2 (germline): MNHNS, SASEGT. Here the CDR3 DNA reads TGTGCCAGCAGTGTTTCCGAGGGATACTCACCCCTCCACTTT. Its protein product is CASSVSEGYSPLHF.

This clonotype appeared many times. The J gene is TRBJ2-3, the V gene TRBV7-2; TRBD2 matches 7 bases. This CDR3 contains 15 residues. CDR1 is SGHTA and CDR2 is FQGNSA in the germline V gene. The V and J ends lost 1 base and 1 base, in that order; junction bases with no gene match: 2. Written as DNA, the CDR3 is TGTGCCAGCAGCTTAGGCCGGGGGGGCACAGATACGCAGTATTTT. Translation: CASSLGRGGTDTQYF.

This clonotype was seen ten or more times. V is TRBV11-2 and J is TRBJ2-7; TRBD1 matches 10 bases. This CDR3 has 14 residues. Germline values: CDR1 SGHAT, CDR2 FQNNGV. Trimming at V came to 3 bases and at J to 2 bases, leaving 1 base not matched to a gene. The CDR3 sequence is CASSLGQGPYEQYF. CDR3 DNA: TGTGCCAGCAGCTTGGGACAGGGGCCCTACGAGCAGTACTTC.

This clonotype has more than one count but fewer than ten. The chain combines TRBV6-1 with TRBJ2-3, with D possibly being TRBD2 (7 bases). The V gene lost 6 bases and the J gene lost 7 bases, with 14 bases spanning the gap. The CDR3 covers 13 residues. CDR1 MNHNS and CDR2 SASEGT come from the germline V gene. Written as DNA, the CDR3 is TGTGCCAGCAGGAGGGGGGGGGTTTATACGCAGTATTTT. It specifies CASRRGGVYTQYF.